This T cell receptor beta chain derives from a study of beta chain features in type 1 diabetes (dated by TCRdb to 2017 to 2018). General notes on the study: Mean age, gender distribution, total cell number and subset yield did not differ between patients and healthy donors. The study compared the TCRB repertoires of sorted circulating CD4+ T cell subsets in recently diagnosed type 1 diabetes patients with those in matched healthy donors. A total of 85 million to 140 million sorted cells were examined across all samples, and the number of cells per subset was strongly correlated with RNA yield. Regulatory and stem cell-like memory subsets were isolated from only 8 patients and 8 healthy donors, whereas naive and central memory subsets came from all 30 or so donors. Paper-wide results and their limitations: Patients with type 1 diabetes made fewer insertions and deleted more nucleotides at VDJ recombination sites, implying thymic rearrangement abnormalities. The naive, central memory and regulatory TCRB repertoires appeared to resemble one another more closely among patients than among healthy donors. Because small numbers of individuals were included in the HLA sub-analyses, any influence of HLA type on TCRB rearrangement was left unresolved. Shorter templates might have been favored by PCR, but patient and control samples were amplified and corrected together, so both groups would have been affected equally by any skew. Sequencing cDNA rather than genomic DNA could over-represent highly expressing activated cells, although activation and CD3 levels did not differ between groups. Type 1 diabetes patients showed a moderate but significant shortening of TCRB CDR3 length in all four CD4+ subsets.

The cysteine opens and the phenylalanine closes a CDR3 of 16 amino acids. This entry keeps only the CDR3 DNA: 48 bases, framed from base 1. Looking up the germline V gene yields CDR1 SGHTA and CDR2 FQGTGA. V and J are truncated by 5 bases and 2 bases respectively, leaving an intervening sequence of 15 bases. A remark on this clone: Its recognized antigen is unknown. No clone much larger than this one lies a single base away; base qualities are absent.

The High Capacity cDNA Reverse Transcription Kit was used to reverse transcribe all of the isolated RNA, meaning that expressed TCRB transcripts were what got sequenced. Deep immunoSEQ sequencing was applied to naive, central memory and regulatory T cell samples, giving an average of about 3.57 million total reads per sample. Sorted cells were lysed in RLT buffer, and RNA was extracted using DNase-treated RNeasy Micro or Mini kits according to cell number. To prevent cross-contamination, every cell subset was processed on its own, while patient and healthy donor samples were processed together. TCRB sequences were amplified from cDNA with the immunoSEQ multiplex PCR, producing 87-bp fragments spanning the CDR3 region. Sequencing of the amplicons was done on the Illumina HiSeq platform. The study's own analysis went as follows. PCR bias was computationally corrected using synthetic template baselines, reads within Hamming distance 2 were collapsed, and singletons that could not be merged were discarded. Reads were aligned to IMGT to assign V, D and J genes, CDR3 length, and insertions or deletions at six rearrangement sites. Within each subset, clonotype counts were normalized to the number of sorted cells before true diversity and Gini coefficients were calculated with the tcR R package. Repertoire sharing was quantified using the overlap coefficient calculated on TCRB nucleotide sequences. As a proxy for the pre-selection repertoire, out-of-frame TCRB sequences from naive cells were analyzed. TCRdb limited this immuneACCESS table to in-frame rearrangements with V and J called. A share of clones is missing; checked studies link under half to unresolved V genes, and the rest is unexplained. D and trimming come from the DNA, and the V and J calls and clone size come from that table. The sample table holds hundreds of thousands of clones, of which more than 13% were seen once. The ten top clones hold roughly 0.04% of the sample.

Each donor gave one peripheral blood draw, averaging approximately 120 mL, which was collected into heparinised tubes. Naive, central memory, regulatory and stem cell-like memory CD4+ T cells were sorted on a BD FACSAria II using a panel including CD45RO, CCR7, CD25, CD127, CD95 and CD27. Purity was above 95% for every sorted population. Right away, PBMCs were isolated by Lymphoprep density gradient centrifugation and were stained directly, with no culture step. Samples were stained and sorted in pairs, with one healthy donor and one patient per experiment, so that batch effects were minimized. Rearrangement joined TRBV7-3 to TRBJ2-2; TRBD2 could be the D gene, as 6 bases match. The receptor's source is a man between 18 and 29 years old with type 1 diabetes. The sample comprised naive CD4+ T cells from blood. Sample cell subset or site, as interpreted from the label and publication: true naive CD4+ T cells. Here is the DNA: TGTGCCAGCAGCCCCACCGGGACTTACAACACCGGGGAGCTGTTTTTT. Protein translation: CASSPTGTYNTGELFF.